This TCR beta chain was captured by sequencing in a study of CD8 T cells in ankylosing spondylitis. Overall study findings and caveats: In ankylosing spondylitis blood, a motif of roughly eight highly homologous TCR beta variants appeared characteristic. Significant enrichment of disease-linked clones was reportedly seen in matched ankylosing spondylitis synovial fluid.

This clonotype was observed a few times. The antigen remains undetermined. Molecular-barcoded quantitative 5'-RACE produced these TCR beta libraries. TCRdb processed the 5' RACE reads anew with MiXCR; each CDR3 protein has one entry. The sample consists of roughly 160,000 distinct CDR3 sequences, under 14% of them appearing once. Germline V gene sequence: CDR1 LNHNV, CDR2 YYDKDF (reference sequence). The CDR3 sequence is 14 residues long. V was trimmed by 3 bases and J by 0 bases, leaving 7 bases between them. Sequenced sample: blood, either unsorted or a sorted T cell fraction (not recorded which). The V gene is TRBV15, the J gene TRBJ2-3; D gene uncertain. The receptor's source is a male donor with ankylosing spondylitis or in good health (not recorded which). The CDR3 region is CATSRDVSTDTQYF. The CDR3 bases are TGTGCCACCAGCAGGGACGTTAGCACAGATACGCAGTATTTT.